Below are 20 T cell receptor beta chains sequenced from a single sample in a study of cytomegalovirus exposure and HLA in healthy donors. The PCR used 60 Vbeta and 13 Jbeta primers. Sequenced by immunoSEQ multiplex PCR; TCRdb stores in-frame clones only, minus some. The repertoire consists of roughly 48,000 clones, with approximately 70% occurring once and the leading ten covering under 3%. Sample: PBMCs. The receptors were sampled from a man aged 18 to 29 in good health and CMV-seronegative.

The chain uses TRBV10-3 and TRBJ1-4; D not certain. There are 13 residues in the CDR3. Germline V gene sequence: CDR1 ENHRY, CDR2 SYGVKD. V lost 3 bases and J lost 0, with 2 bases in between. CDR3: CAISDTTNEKLFF. CDR3 DNA sequence: TGTGCCATCAGTGACACAACTAATGAAAAACTGTTTTTT.

The chain has TRBV19 and TRBJ1-2, with TRBD1 identical over 7 bases. From germline, CDR1 is LNHDA and CDR2 SQIVND (reference sequence). J lost 8 bases, V lost 7 bases, and 10 bases had no gene match. The CDR3 totals 13 residues. CDR3 sequence reads: CASNPTGPTGYTF. Here the CDR3 DNA reads TGTGCCAGTAACCCGACAGGGCCGACGGGCTACACCTTC.

V and J are TRBV5-1 and TRBJ2-5; D might be TRBD1 (6 bases). Germline values: CDR1 SGHRS, CDR2 YFSETQ. The CDR3 consists of 14 residues. V was shortened by 1 base and J by 4 bases, with 11 bases between the two germline ends. The CDR3 DNA reads TGCGCCAGCAGCTTGTCGAGGGGGAGAGAGACCCAGTACTTC. This gives the protein CASSLSRGRETQYF.

This clone was seen more than once but under ten times. The CDR3 protein is CASTPPDRNTEAFF. The CDR3 coding sequence is TGTGCCAGCACCCCACCGGACAGAAACACTGAAGCTTTCTTT. The rearrangement uses TRBV28 and TRBJ1-1; possible D gene TRBD1, 6 bases. Germline CDR1 is MDHEN and CDR2 is SYDVKM. Trimming took off 7 bases at V and 2 bases at J, with 14 bases between the two ends. This CDR3 is built from 14 residues.

This clone was counted only a few times. J is TRBJ2-6 and V is TRBV19, with unresolved D. Trimming left V 7 bases short and J 0 bases short, with 10 bases between. CDR3 length equals 15 residues. Germline V lookup: CDR1 LNHDA, CDR2 SQIVND (reference sequence). The CDR3 nucleotides are TGTGCCAGTATAGATAGTCCCTCTGGGGCCAACGTCCTGACTTTC. It is translated as CASIDSPSGANVLTF.

The V call is TRBV27, the J call TRBJ2-5, with D unclear. CDR1 is MNHEY and CDR2 is SMNVEV in the germline V gene (reference sequence). The CDR3 is made up of 13 amino acids. V was shortened by 2 bases and J by 1 base, with 5 bases between the two germline ends. CDR3 in amino acids: CASSLNSQETQYF. The CDR3 region has the DNA TGTGCCAGCAGTTTAAACAGCCAAGAGACCCAGTACTTC.

This chain connects TRBV5-1 to TRBJ1-1; perhaps TRBD1 as D (6 bases). CDR1 and CDR2 (germline): SGHRS, YFSETQ. The CDR3 is 15 amino acids. V gave up 0 bases and J gave up 6 bases, with 15 bases separating them. The CDR3 DNA reads TGCGCCAGCAGCTTGGAGGGGGGGACGGCGGCTGAAGCTTTCTTT. Amino acid sequence: CASSLEGGTAAEAFF.

The genes are TRBV28 and TRBJ2-1, with D possibly TRBD2 on 6 matching bases. Trimming cost V 7 bases and J 1 base, with 20 bases left between them. Per the germline V gene, CDR1 is MDHEN and CDR2 is SYDVKM. This CDR3 is built from 17 residues. This CDR3 is CASTALGLARSYNEQFF. DNA for the CDR3: TGTGCCAGCACCGCTTTGGGGCTAGCGCGTTCCTACAATGAGCAGTTCTTC.

J is TRBJ1-1 and V is TRBV18; 7 positions agree with TRBD1. V dropped 5 bases and J dropped 5; count of bases not matched to a gene: 5. The CDR3 runs 13 residues. From germline, CDR1 is KGHSH and CDR2 LQKENI. The CDR3 sequence is CASSYGTVTEAFF. The CDR3 nucleotides read TGTGCCAGCTCATATGGGACAGTGACTGAAGCTTTCTTT.

The V and J genes are TRBV19 and TRBJ2-1; D is uncertain. The CDR3 covers 16 residues. The germline V and J ends were trimmed by 4 bases and 5 bases, with 18 bases remaining between them. Germline loops: CDR1 LNHDA, CDR2 SQIVND (reference sequence). The CDR3 region is CASSTRSTPSHNEQFF. CDR3 DNA: TGTGCCAGTAGTACCAGGTCAACCCCCAGCCACAATGAGCAGTTCTTC.

The chain links TRBV30 to TRBJ2-4; 7 bases agree with TRBD2. CDR1 and CDR2 from the germline V gene are GTSNPN and SVGIG (reference sequence). The CDR3 consists of 13 residues. V lost 5 bases, J lost 1 base, and 2 bases stayed unmatched. CDR3 sequence (DNA): TGTGCCTGGGGGGAGGGGGCCAAAAACATTCAGTACTTC. This translates into CAWGEGAKNIQYF. Complete variable domain (other parts from reference TRBV30 and TRBJ2-4): SQTIHQWPATLVQPVGSPLSLECTVEGTSNPNLYWYRQAAGRGLQLLFYSVGIGQISSEVPQNLSASRPQDRQFILSSKKLLLSDSGFYLCAWGEGAKNIQYFGAGTRLSVL.

This clone was counted a single time. This chain connects TRBV9 to TRBJ2-2, with D possibly matching TRBD2 (5 bases). This CDR3 has 14 residues. Germline values: CDR1 SGDLS, CDR2 YYNGEE. Trimming cost V 0 bases and J 6 bases, with 9 bases left between them. The CDR3 sequence is CASSVGLAAGELFF. DNA of the CDR3: TGTGCCAGCAGCGTAGGGCTAGCTGCCGGGGAGCTGTTTTTT.

The chain combines TRBV6-1 with TRBJ2-1, with 10 nucleotides matching TRBD1. J gave up 7 bases and V 5 bases, and 5 bases lay outside the gene matches. Germline CDR1 MNHNS, CDR2 SASEGT. The CDR3 covers 14 residues. CDR3 bases: TGTGCCAGCAGTAAAGGACAGGGGGAAAATGAGCAGTTCTTC. Its protein is CASSKGQGENEQFF.

The chain couples TRBV2 to TRBJ1-6, with 10 bases lining up with TRBD1. The CDR3 runs to 18 residues. The V gene end was trimmed by 6 bases and the J gene end by 6 bases; junction bases not matched to a gene: 14. Germline V gene data show CDR1 as SNHLY and CDR2 as FYNNEI. The CDR3 loop is CASSGDRGLLTLNSPLHF. CDR3 DNA sequence: TGTGCCAGCAGCGGCGACAGGGGGCTCCTCACTCTTAATTCACCCCTCCACTTT.

This clone was detected once. The chain recombines TRBV7-9 with TRBJ2-3; 10 bases align to TRBD2. Germline V gene lookup returns CDR1 SEHNR and CDR2 FQNEAQ (reference sequence). The CDR3 covers 13 residues. V trimming: 6 bases; J trimming: 4 bases; junction bases outside the gene matches: 1. The CDR3 DNA reads as TGTGCCAGCAGGCTAGCGGGAGCAGATACGCAGTATTTT. Amino acids: CASRLAGADTQYF.

The genes are TRBV6-1 and TRBJ2-7; no clear D. The CDR3 spans 15 residues. The germline V gene encodes CDR1 MNHNS and CDR2 SASEGT. V was cut by 4 bases and J by 2 bases, with 15 bases left in between. Here the CDR3 DNA reads TGTGCCAGCAGTGGGGCTCAGTTTCCAGCCTACGAGCAGTACTTC. Translated: CASSGAQFPAYEQYF.

The chain has TRBV5-1 and TRBJ2-7; D unresolved. V was pared by 6 bases and J by 6 bases, with 22 bases between. The CDR3 extends over 15 amino acids. Germline assignment: CDR1 SGHRS and CDR2 YFSETQ. CDR3 DNA: TGCGCCAGCACCGATGAGCCTTCCGCTTTTGGCGAGCAGTACTTC. Translation gives CASTDEPSAFGEQYF.

The chain links TRBV5-1 to TRBJ2-5, with D perhaps TRBD2 (6 bases). There are 13 residues in the CDR3. Germline CDR1 and CDR2: SGHRS and YFSETQ. V lost 7 bases to trimming and J lost 5 bases, with 15 bases between them. The CDR3 coding sequence is TGCGCCAGCGATGGGGGGTCGGGGGAGACCCAGTACTTC. Its translation: CASDGGSGETQYF.

V and J are TRBV30 and TRBJ2-3, with TRBD2 matching 7 bases. Trimming removed 6 bases from V and 9 bases from J; junction bases left unmatched: 9. The germline V gene has CDR1 GTSNPN and CDR2 SVGIG (reference sequence). The CDR3 extends over 12 amino acids. The DNA for the CDR3 is TGTGCCTGCGAGCCACTAGCGCCCACGCAGTATTTT. Protein: CACEPLAPTQYF.

This clone appeared a single time. The V call is TRBV25-1, the J call TRBJ1-4; D unresolved. The germline V gene has CDR1 MGHDK and CDR2 SYGVNS. The CDR3 is 11 residues long. V was clipped by 3 bases and J by 11 bases, with 7 bases between them. The CDR3 DNA is TGTGCCAGCAGTGAGTCTAAGAAACTGTTTTTT. Its protein is CASSESKKLFF.